Following are 12 T cell receptor beta chains from one sample sequenced in a study of STAT3 mutations in large granular lymphocyte leukemia. The method was immunoSEQ multiplex PCR; TCRdb's version includes in-frame clones alone and lacks a portion of them. The sample yields approximately 30,000 clones, around three quarters seen once. General study points: Every T-LGLL patient had at least one immunodominant TCRbeta clonotype.

Which antigens these TCRs recognize remains unknown. Sequenced material: peripheral blood mononuclear cells. The source of these receptors is a woman aged 45-65 years with T-cell large granular lymphocyte leukemia. Some clones in this sample may be carry-over from other donors' samples.

This clone has just one count. The J gene is TRBJ1-1, the V gene TRBV28, with D perhaps matching TRBD1 (5 bases). The V end was cut by 6 bases, the J end by 2 bases, with 13 bases between. This CDR3 has 14 residues. Germline CDR1 MDHEN, CDR2 SYDVKM. CDR3 sequence: CASSRGARNTEAFF. The CDR3 DNA reads as TGTGCCAGCAGCCGAGGGGCCAGAAACACTGAAGCTTTCTTT.

The chain carries TRBV5-1 and TRBJ1-2; no clear D gene. The germline V and J ends were trimmed by 0 bases and 2 bases, with 5 bases remaining between them. The CDR3 length is 13 residues. The germline gives CDR1 SGHRS, CDR2 YFSETQ. The CDR3 reads CASSLAGNYGYTF. The CDR3 DNA reads TGCGCCAGCAGCTTGGCCGGGAACTATGGCTACACCTTC.

The chain is built from TRBV28 and TRBJ2-7; D not resolved. Germline loops: CDR1 MDHEN, CDR2 SYDVKM. There are 12 residues in the CDR3. V lost 6 bases, J lost 0 bases, and 6 bases lay in between. The CDR3 DNA reads as TGTGCCAGCAGCTCTAGCTCCTACGAGCAGTACTTC. The encoded protein is CASSSSSYEQYF.

This clone was counted a single time. This chain joins TRBV6-4 and TRBJ2-1; TRBD2 might be the D (5 bases). The V gene lost 2 bases and the J gene lost 7 bases, with 15 bases spanning the gap. The CDR3 has 15 residues. The germline gives CDR1 MRHNA, CDR2 SNTAGT. CDR3 amino acids: CASSDRGSPGNEQFF. The DNA for the CDR3 is TGTGCCAGCAGTGACCGGGGAAGTCCGGGGAATGAGCAGTTCTTC.

The CDR3 is CASGQGSYEQYF. CDR3 sequence (DNA): TGCGCCAGCGGACAGGGATCGTACGAGCAGTACTTC. The V call is TRBV5-1, the J call TRBJ2-7; TRBD1 matches 8 bases. The junction had 4 bases not matched to a gene; V was cut back by 7 bases and J by 4 bases. Germline loops: CDR1 SGHRS, CDR2 YFSETQ. There are 12 residues in the CDR3.

The gene calls are TRBV30 and TRBJ2-7; 7 bases agree with TRBD2. Trimming took 3 bases from V and 2 from J; bases not matched to a gene: 1. The CDR3 is 12 amino acids. Looked up from germline, CDR1 is GTSNPN and CDR2 is SVGIG (reference sequence). The CDR3 bases are TGTGCCTGGAGCGGGAGGCCCTACGAGCAGTACTTC. Its protein product is CAWSGRPYEQYF.

This clone is medium-sized (0.01 to 0.1%) by share. V and J are TRBV7-2 and TRBJ1-5; D gene ambiguous. CDR3 size: 15 residues. Trimming cost V 1 base and J 2 bases, with 9 bases left between them. Germline CDR1 reads SGHTA; CDR2 reads FQGNSA. DNA for the CDR3: TGTGCCAGCAGCTTAGGGGGTGGGGGCAATCAGCCCCAGCATTTT. Residues: CASSLGGGGNQPQHF.

This chain connects TRBV6-5 to TRBJ1-5; 8 bases match TRBD1. V lost 5 bases, J lost 6 bases, and 3 bases stayed unmatched. This CDR3 is built from 13 residues. Germline V gene data show CDR1 as MNHEY and CDR2 as SVGAGI. In DNA form, the CDR3 reads TGTGCCAGCAGTCTAGACAGGGGTCAGCCCCAGCATTTT. This sequence encodes CASSLDRGQPQHF.

The chain employs TRBV5-4 and TRBJ1-5; D is unclear. Germline CDR1 SGHNT, CDR2 YYREEE (reference sequence). This CDR3 comprises 14 residues. Trimming took 0 bases from V and 7 from J, leaving 11 bases between them. The CDR3 region is CASSLGGIGQPQHF. DNA of the CDR3: TGTGCCAGCAGCTTGGGGGGTATAGGGCAGCCCCAGCATTTT.

The chain couples TRBV4-2 to TRBJ1-1; D unclear. The germline CDR1 and CDR2 sequences are LGHNA and YNFKEQ. The CDR3 loop spans 16 amino acids. Trimming cost V 1 base and J 0 bases, with 12 bases left between them. The CDR3 sequence is CASSQGYSLMNTEAFF. The CDR3 DNA is TGTGCCAGCAGCCAAGGGTACAGTCTCATGAACACTGAAGCTTTCTTT.

V usage is TRBV6-1 and J usage is TRBJ1-2, with a possible D match to TRBD1 (5 bases). This CDR3 comprises 12 residues. V lost 7 bases, J lost 8 bases, and 14 bases lay in between. CDR1 is MNHNS and CDR2 is SASEGT in the germline V gene. The CDR3 loop is CASMWSGQGYTF. DNA for the CDR3: TGTGCCAGCATGTGGTCAGGGCAAGGCTACACCTTC.

The rearrangement joins TRBV6-6 to TRBJ1-5, with no clear D. The CDR3 has 14 residues. V was cut by 2 bases and J by 3 bases, with 8 bases left in between. The germline CDR1 and CDR2 sequences are MNHNY and SVGAGI (reference sequence). Here the CDR3 reads CASSYGGNNQPQHF. The CDR3 DNA reads TGTGCCAGCAGTTACGGCGGGAACAATCAGCCCCAGCATTTT.